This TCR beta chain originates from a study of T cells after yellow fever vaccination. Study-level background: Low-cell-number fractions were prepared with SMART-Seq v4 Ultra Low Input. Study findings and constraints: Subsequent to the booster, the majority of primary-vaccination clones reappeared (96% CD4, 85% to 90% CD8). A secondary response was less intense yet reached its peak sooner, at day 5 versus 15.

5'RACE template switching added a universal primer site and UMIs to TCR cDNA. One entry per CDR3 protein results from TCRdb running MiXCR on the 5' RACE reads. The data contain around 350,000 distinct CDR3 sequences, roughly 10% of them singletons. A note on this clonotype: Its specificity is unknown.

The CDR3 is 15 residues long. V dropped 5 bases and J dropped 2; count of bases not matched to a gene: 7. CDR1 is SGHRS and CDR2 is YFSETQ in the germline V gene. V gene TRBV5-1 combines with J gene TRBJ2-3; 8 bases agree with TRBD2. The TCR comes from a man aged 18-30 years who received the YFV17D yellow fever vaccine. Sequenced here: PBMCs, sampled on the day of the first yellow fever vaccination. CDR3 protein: CASRARGELTDTQYF. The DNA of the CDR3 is TGCGCCAGCAGGGCGCGGGGGGAGCTCACAGATACGCAGTATTTT.